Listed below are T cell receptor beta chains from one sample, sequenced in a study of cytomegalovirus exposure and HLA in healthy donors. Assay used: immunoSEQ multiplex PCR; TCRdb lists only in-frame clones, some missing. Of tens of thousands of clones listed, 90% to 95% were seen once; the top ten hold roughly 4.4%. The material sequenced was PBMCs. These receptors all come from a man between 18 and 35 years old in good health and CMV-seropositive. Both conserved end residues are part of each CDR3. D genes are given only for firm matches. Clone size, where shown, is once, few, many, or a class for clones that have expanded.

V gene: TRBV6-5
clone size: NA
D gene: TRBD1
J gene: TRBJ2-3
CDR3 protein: CASSLGTGGNTQYF
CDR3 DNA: TGTGCCAGCAGTCTCGGGACAGGGGGCAATACGCAGTATTTT

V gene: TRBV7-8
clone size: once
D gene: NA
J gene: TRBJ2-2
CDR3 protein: CASSFNQYTGELFF
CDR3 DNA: TGTGCCAGCAGCTTTAATCAGTACACCGGGGAGCTGTTTTTT

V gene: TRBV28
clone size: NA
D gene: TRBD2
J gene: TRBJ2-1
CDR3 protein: CASSLYSLAGATYNEQFF
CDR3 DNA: TGTGCCAGCAGTTTATACTCCCTGGCGGGAGCCACCTACAATGAGCAGTTCTTC

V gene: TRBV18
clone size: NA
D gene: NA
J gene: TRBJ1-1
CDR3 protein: CASSPQQEMGTEAFF
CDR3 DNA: TGTGCCAGCTCACCTCAACAGGAGATGGGCACTGAAGCTTTCTTT

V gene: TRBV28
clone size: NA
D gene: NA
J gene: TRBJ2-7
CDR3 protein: CASSLLRDEQYF
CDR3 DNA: TGTGCCAGCAGTTTGCTCAGGGACGAGCAGTACTTC

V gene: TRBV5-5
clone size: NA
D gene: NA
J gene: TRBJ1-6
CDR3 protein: CASSPTPGVAYNSPLHF
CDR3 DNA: TGTGCCAGCAGCCCCACCCCGGGAGTGGCCTATAATTCACCCCTCCACTTT

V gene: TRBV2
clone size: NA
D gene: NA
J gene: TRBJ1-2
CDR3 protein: CASTGFHYGYTF
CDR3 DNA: TGTGCCAGCACAGGGTTTCACTATGGCTACACCTTC

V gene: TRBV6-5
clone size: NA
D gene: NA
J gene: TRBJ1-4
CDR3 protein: CASSYLAGAEKLFF
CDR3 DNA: TGTGCCAGCAGTTACCTGGCGGGGGCTGAAAAACTGTTTTTT

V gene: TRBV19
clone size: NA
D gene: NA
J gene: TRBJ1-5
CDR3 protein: CASSIGGHLTLQPQHF
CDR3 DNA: TGTGCCAGTAGTATAGGGGGGCACCTGACCCTTCAGCCCCAGCATTTT

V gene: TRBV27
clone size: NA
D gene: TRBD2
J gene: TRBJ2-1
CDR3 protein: CASTPGTSGSSEQFF
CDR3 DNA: TGTGCCAGCACCCCCGGGACTAGCGGGAGTAGTGAGCAGTTCTTC

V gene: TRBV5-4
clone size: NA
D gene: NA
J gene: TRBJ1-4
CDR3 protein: CASSPGGGANEKLFF
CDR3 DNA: TGTGCCAGCAGCCCCGGAGGAGGGGCTAATGAAAAACTGTTTTTT

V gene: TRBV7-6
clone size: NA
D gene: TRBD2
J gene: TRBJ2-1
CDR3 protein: CASSLASGGLNEQFF
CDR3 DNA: TGTGCCAGCAGCTTAGCCAGCGGGGGGCTCAATGAGCAGTTCTTC

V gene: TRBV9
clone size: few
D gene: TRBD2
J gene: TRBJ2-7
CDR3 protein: CASSVGTSGSYEQYF
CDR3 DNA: TGTGCCAGCAGCGTAGGGACTAGCGGGAGTTACGAGCAGTACTTC

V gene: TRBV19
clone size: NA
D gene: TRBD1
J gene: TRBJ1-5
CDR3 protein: CASTYVGTGKQPQHF
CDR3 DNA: TGTGCCAGTACCTATGTCGGGACAGGGAAGCAGCCCCAGCATTTT

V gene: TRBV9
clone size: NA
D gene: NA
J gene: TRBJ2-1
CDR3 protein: CASSGDGSSYNEQFF
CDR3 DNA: TGTGCCAGCTCGGGGGACGGAAGCTCCTACAATGAGCAGTTCTTC

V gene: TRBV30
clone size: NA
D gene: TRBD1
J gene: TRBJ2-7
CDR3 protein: CAWSAGTVFDEQYF
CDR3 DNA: TGTGCCTGGAGCGCCGGGACAGTTTTCGACGAGCAGTACTTC

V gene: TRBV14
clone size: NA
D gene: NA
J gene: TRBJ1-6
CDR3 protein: CASSQAFSPLHF
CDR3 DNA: TGTGCCAGCAGCCAAGCTTTCTCACCCCTCCACTTT

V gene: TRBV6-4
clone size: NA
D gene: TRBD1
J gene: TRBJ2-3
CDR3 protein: CASSPGQGEDTQYF
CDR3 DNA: TGTGCCAGCAGTCCGGGACAGGGGGAAGATACGCAGTATTTT

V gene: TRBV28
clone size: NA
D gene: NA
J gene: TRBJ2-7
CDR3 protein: CASSPLRFKDEQYF
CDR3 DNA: TGTGCCAGCAGTCCCCTAAGATTTAAAGACGAGCAGTACTTC

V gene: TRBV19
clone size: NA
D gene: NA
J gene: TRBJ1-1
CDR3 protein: CATNNRDMNTEAFF
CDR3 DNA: TGTGCCACAAACAACAGGGATATGAACACTGAAGCTTTCTTT

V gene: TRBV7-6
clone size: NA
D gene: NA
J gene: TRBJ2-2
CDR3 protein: CASSPQGSGIGELFF
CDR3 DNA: TGTGCCAGCAGCCCTCAAGGATCGGGGATCGGGGAGCTGTTTTTT

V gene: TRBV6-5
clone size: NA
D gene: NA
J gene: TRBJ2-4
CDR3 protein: CASRRQGTGNIQYF
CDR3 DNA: TGTGCCAGCAGACGCCAGGGGACCGGAAACATTCAGTACTTC

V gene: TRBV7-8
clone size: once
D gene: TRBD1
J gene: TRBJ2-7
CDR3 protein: CASSLGTGSSYEQYF
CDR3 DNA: TGTGCCAGCAGCTTAGGGACAGGGAGCTCCTACGAGCAGTACTTC

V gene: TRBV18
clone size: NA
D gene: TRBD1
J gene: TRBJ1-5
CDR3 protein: CASSPGTGKSQPQHF
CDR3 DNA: TGTGCCAGCTCGCCTGGGACAGGGAAGAGTCAGCCCCAGCATTTT

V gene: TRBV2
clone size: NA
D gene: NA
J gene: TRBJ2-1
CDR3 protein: CASNLQGRNEQFF
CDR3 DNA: TGTGCCAGCAATCTCCAGGGAAGGAATGAGCAGTTCTTC

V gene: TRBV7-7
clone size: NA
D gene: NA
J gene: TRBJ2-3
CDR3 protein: CASALSSTDTQYF
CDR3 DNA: TGTGCTAGCGCCCTTAGTAGCACAGATACGCAGTATTTT

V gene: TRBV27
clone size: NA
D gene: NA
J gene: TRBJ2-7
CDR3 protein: CASSEGVYYEQYF
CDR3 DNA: TGTGCCAGCTCCGAGGGGGTCTACTACGAGCAGTACTTC

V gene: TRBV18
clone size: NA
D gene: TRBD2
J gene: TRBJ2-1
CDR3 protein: CASSPGSGGAVYNEQFF
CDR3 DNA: TGTGCCAGCTCACCTGGTAGCGGGGGGGCCGTCTACAATGAGCAGTTCTTC

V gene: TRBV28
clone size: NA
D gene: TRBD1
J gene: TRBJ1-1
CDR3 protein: CASKIQTGVDTEAFF
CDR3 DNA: TGTGCCAGCAAGATTCAAACAGGGGTAGACACTGAAGCTTTCTTT

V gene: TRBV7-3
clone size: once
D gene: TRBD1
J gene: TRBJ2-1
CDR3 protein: CASSLYLGQGEQQFF
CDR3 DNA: TGTGCCAGCAGCTTGTACCTGGGACAGGGGGAACAGCAGTTCTTC

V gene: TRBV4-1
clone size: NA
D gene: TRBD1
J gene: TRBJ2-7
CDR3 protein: CASSQGRSGQVNEQYF
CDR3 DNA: TGCGCCAGCAGCCAAGGAAGGTCGGGACAGGTAAACGAGCAGTACTTC

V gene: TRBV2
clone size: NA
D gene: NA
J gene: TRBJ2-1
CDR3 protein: CASSSRGSYNEQFF
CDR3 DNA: TGTGCCAGCAGCTCCCGAGGGTCCTACAATGAGCAGTTCTTC

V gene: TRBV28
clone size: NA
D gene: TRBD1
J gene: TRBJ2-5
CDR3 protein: CAGGTGGRAQIRETQYF
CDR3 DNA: TGTGCCGGGGGGACAGGGGGCCGAGCCCAAATCCGAGAGACCCAGTACTTC